These T cell receptor beta chains were read from a single sample in a study of cytotoxic CD8 clonotypes in ibrutinib-treated CLL. The data were produced by immunoSEQ multiplex PCR, yet TCRdb's version contains in-frame clones alone and is incomplete. The sample holds roughly 200,000 clones, approximately 68% seen once. Sample: PBMCs, taken after 24 months of ibrutinib treatment. The receptors were gathered from a human donor with chronic lymphocytic leukemia. Each CDR3 is given with its conserved first and last residue. The D gene is left open where the match is weak. Rows give clone size only sometimes, using once, few, many, or a class for an expanded clone.

length,D,J,size,V,CDR3,DNA
17,-,TRBJ2-3,once,TRBV27,CASSFFRAVGLTDTQYF,TGTGCCAGCAGTTTTTTCCGGGCCGTTGGGCTCACAGATACGCAGTATTTT
15,-,TRBJ2-3,-,TRBV28,CASSTAGIYTDTQYF,TGTGCCAGCAGTACGGCGGGGATATACACAGATACGCAGTATTTT
15,-,TRBJ2-7,-,TRBV18,CASSPENRQSYEQYF,TGTGCCAGCTCACCGGAGAACAGGCAGTCCTACGAGCAGTACTTC
15,TRBD1,TRBJ1-5,-,TRBV18,CASSLGQGGNQPQHF,TGTGCCAGCTCACTGGGACAGGGAGGCAATCAGCCCCAGCATTTT
18,TRBD2,TRBJ2-2,-,TRBV4-3,CASSQDMASGRGIGELFF,TGCGCCAGCAGCCAAGATATGGCTAGCGGGAGAGGAATCGGGGAGCTGTTTTTT
14,TRBD2,TRBJ2-1,-,TRBV29-1,CSVERLAGVNEQFF,TGCAGCGTTGAAAGGCTAGCGGGAGTCAATGAGCAGTTCTTC
13,-,TRBJ1-1,many,TRBV30,CAWRAKGWTEAFF,TGTGCCTGGAGGGCAAAGGGGTGGACTGAAGCTTTCTTT
14,TRBD1,TRBJ1-2,-,TRBV28,CASSPGDRAYGYTF,TGTGCCAGCAGTCCGGGGGACAGGGCCTATGGCTACACCTTC
13,-,TRBJ2-7,-,TRBV29-1,CSVEFWGSYEQYF,TGCAGCGTTGAATTTTGGGGGAGCTACGAGCAGTACTTC
17,-,TRBJ1-5,-,TRBV19,CASRIWSGPTEHQPQHF,TGTGCCAGTAGAATTTGGTCGGGGCCGACCGAGCATCAGCCCCAGCATTTT
13,TRBD1,TRBJ2-3,once,TRBV5-4,CASSRDRDDTQYF,TGTGCCAGCAGCAGAGACAGGGATGATACGCAGTATTTT